This T cell receptor (beta chain) was captured by sequencing in a study of blood T cell repertoires in COVID-19. Looking at the study overall: Material from acute and convalescent COVID-19 was sourced from the United States, Italy and Spain.

The germline CDR1 and CDR2 sequences are MGHDK and SYGVNS. This CDR3 has 14 residues. The V and J ends lost 5 bases and 3 bases respectively, with 11 bases between them. In the study's own analysis: Amplification from reference gene primers served as the basis for estimated nucleated cell counts. Assay: immunoSEQ multiplex PCR; the TCRdb copy retains only in-frame clones and omits some. V, J and clone size are taken as reported in that table, and D and trimming were inferred from the DNA itself. Among about 85,000 clones listed, 88% were seen once. The chain combines TRBV25-1 with TRBJ2-1; TRBD2 might be the D (5 bases). This receptor was taken from an elderly woman with acute or convalescent COVID-19. The sample comprised peripheral blood. This chain's CDR3 is CASSPERNYNEQFF. In DNA form, the CDR3 reads TGTGCCAGCAGTCCGGAGCGGAACTACAATGAGCAGTTCTTC.